The text below deals with one TCR beta chain. No antigen is known for it. This entry belongs to a study of monozygotic twins with inflammatory bowel disease. General study results and limits: Healthy co-twins had higher TCRbeta inverse Simpson diversity than their IBD twins. Telling apart the different T cell subtypes was not possible.

Blood was drawn at under 3 ml per donor. This CDR3 is 12 amino acids long. Germline CDR1 LGHNA, CDR2 YNFKEQ. Template-switch reactions added UMIs with a 6-nucleotide sample barcode. TCRdb reprocessed the 5' RACE reads; each CDR3 protein has one entry and no DNA is given. In total, the table holds fewer than 450,000 distinct CDR3 sequences. Sequencing input: blood. The chain joins TRBV4-2 to TRBJ2-7; no DNA is available, so the TRBD1 call from TCRdb remains unchecked. This receptor was identified in a human donor with ulcerative colitis or Crohn's disease, or a healthy co-twin of an affected twin (not recorded which). This CDR3 reads CARARPLYEQYF.